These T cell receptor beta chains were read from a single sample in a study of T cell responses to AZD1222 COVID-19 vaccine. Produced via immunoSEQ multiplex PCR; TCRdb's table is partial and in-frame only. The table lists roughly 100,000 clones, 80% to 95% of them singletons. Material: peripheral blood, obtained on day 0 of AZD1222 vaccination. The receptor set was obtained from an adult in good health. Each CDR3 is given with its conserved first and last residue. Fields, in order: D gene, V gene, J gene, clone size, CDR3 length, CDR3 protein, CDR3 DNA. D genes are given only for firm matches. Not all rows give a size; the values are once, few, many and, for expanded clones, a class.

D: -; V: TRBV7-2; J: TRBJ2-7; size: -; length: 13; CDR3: CASSPQTTYEQYF; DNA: TGTGCCAGCAGCCCACAGACCACCTACGAGCAGTACTTC
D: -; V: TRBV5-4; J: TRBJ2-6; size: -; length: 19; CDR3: CASSLGVTGFASGANVLTF; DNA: TGTGCCAGCAGCTTGGGGGTTACGGGGTTCGCCTCTGGGGCCAACGTCCTGACTTTC
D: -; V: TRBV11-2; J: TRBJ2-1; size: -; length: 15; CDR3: CASSIIQGPYNEQFF; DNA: TGTGCCAGCAGCATAATCCAGGGACCTTACAATGAGCAGTTCTTC
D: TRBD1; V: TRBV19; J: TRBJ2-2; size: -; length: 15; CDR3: CASKLGTGNTGELFF; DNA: TGTGCCAGTAAACTCGGGACAGGGAACACCGGGGAGCTGTTTTTT
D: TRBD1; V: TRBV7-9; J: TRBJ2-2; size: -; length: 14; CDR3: CASSYTGDTGELFF; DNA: TGTGCCAGCAGCTATACAGGGGATACCGGGGAGCTGTTTTTT
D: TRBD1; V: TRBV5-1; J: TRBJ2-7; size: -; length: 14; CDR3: CASSLVGQSREQYF; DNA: TGCGCCAGCAGCTTGGTGGGACAGTCCCGGGAGCAGTACTTC
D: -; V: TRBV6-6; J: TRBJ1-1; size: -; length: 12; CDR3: CASKTVGTEAFF; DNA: TGTGCCAGCAAGACCGTAGGGACTGAAGCTTTCTTT
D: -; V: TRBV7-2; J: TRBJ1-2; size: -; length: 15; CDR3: CASSLDAGYLAGYTF; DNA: TGTGCCAGCAGCTTAGATGCGGGATACCTCGCAGGCTACACCTTC
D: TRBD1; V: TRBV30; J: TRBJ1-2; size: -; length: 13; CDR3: CAWGTGGNYGYTF; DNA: TGTGCCTGGGGGACAGGGGGGAACTATGGCTACACCTTC
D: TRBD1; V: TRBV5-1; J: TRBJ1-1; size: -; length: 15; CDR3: CASSMDRGVTTEAFF; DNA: TGCGCCAGCAGCATGGACAGGGGCGTTACCACTGAAGCTTTCTTT
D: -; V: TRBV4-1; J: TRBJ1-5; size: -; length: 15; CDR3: CASSQVLGENQPQHF; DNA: TGCGCCAGCAGCCAAGTTCTGGGGGAAAATCAGCCCCAGCATTTT
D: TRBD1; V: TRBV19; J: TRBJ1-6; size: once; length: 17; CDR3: CASSTTQRQGWNSPLHF; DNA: TGTGCCAGTAGTACCACTCAAAGACAGGGGTGGAATTCACCCCTCCACTTT
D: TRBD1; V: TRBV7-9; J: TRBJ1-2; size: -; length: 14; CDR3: CASSLAGGQVRYTF; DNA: TGTGCCAGCAGCTTAGCGGGGGGACAGGTCCGCTACACCTTC
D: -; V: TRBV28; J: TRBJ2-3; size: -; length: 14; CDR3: CASRGGGSTDTQYF; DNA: TGTGCCAGCAGGGGTGGGGGTAGCACAGATACGCAGTATTTT
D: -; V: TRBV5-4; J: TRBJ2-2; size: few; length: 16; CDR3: CASSFGVSRLTGELFF; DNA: TGTGCCAGCAGCTTTGGGGTATCCAGGCTCACCGGGGAGCTGTTTTTT
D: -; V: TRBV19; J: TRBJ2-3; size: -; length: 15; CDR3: CASKGLGTSTDTQYF; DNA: TGTGCCAGTAAGGGGCTGGGGACTAGCACAGATACGCAGTATTTT
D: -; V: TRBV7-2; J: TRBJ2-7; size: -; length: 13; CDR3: CASSFGRPYEQYF; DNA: TGTGCCAGCAGCTTCGGACGTCCCTACGAGCAGTACTTC
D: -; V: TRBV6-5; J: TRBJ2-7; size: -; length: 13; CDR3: CASSYSIAYEQYF; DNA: TGTGCCAGCAGTTACTCGATAGCCTACGAGCAGTACTTC
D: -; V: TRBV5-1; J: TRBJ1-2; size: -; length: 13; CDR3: CASSLVVGNGYTF; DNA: TGCGCCAGCAGCTTGGTAGTCGGGAATGGCTACACCTTC
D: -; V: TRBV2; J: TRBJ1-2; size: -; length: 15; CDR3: CASSPPTVVGYGYTF; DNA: TGTGCCAGCAGCCCCCCGACTGTCGTGGGGTATGGCTACACCTTC
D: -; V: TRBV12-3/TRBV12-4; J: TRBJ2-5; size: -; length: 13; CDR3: CASSLVVTETQYF; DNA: TGTGCCAGCAGTTTAGTAGTAACAGAGACCCAGTACTTC
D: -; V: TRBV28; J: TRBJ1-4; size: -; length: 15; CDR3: CASAPPAGAEEKLFF; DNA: TGTGCCAGCGCCCCCCCCGCGGGGGCGGAGGAAAAACTGTTTTTT
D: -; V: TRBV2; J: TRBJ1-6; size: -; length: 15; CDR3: CASSEEGGGRSPLHF; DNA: TGTGCCAGCAGTGAAGAGGGGGGGGGACGTTCACCCCTCCACTTT
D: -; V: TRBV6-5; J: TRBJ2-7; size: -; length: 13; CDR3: CASRGTGPHEQYF; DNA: TGTGCCAGCAGGGGTACAGGGCCCCACGAGCAGTACTTC
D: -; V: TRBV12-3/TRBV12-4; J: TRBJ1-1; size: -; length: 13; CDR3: CASSLYTAAKAFF; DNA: TGTGCCAGCAGTTTATATACGGCCGCCAAAGCTTTCTTT
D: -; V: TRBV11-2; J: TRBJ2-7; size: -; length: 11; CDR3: CASSPSYEQYF; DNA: TGTGCCAGCAGCCCGTCCTACGAGCAGTACTTC
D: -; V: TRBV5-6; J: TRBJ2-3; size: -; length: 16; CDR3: CASSLLVSSVIDTQYF; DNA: TGTGCCAGCAGCTTGCTAGTCTCGTCCGTCATAGATACGCAGTATTTT
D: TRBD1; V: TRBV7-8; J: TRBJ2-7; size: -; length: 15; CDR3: CASRQIRDRGYEQYF; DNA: TGTGCCAGCAGGCAAATCCGGGACAGGGGATACGAGCAGTACTTC
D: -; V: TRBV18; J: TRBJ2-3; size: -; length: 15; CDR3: CASSPLTGVPDTQYF; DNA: TGTGCCAGCTCACCACTTACTGGGGTCCCAGATACGCAGTATTTT
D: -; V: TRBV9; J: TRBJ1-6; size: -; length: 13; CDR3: CASSVSMDSPLHF; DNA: TGTGCCAGCAGCGTAAGCATGGATTCACCCCTCCACTTT
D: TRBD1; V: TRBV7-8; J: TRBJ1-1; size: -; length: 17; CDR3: CASSLKGLTGGGTEAFF; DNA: TGTGCCAGCAGCTTAAAGGGGTTGACAGGGGGCGGCACTGAAGCTTTCTTT
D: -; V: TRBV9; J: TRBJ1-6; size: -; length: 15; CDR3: CASSVDEGGNSPLHF; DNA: TGTGCCAGCAGCGTAGATGAGGGCGGTAATTCACCCCTCCACTTT
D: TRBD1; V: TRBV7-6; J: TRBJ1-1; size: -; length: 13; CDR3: CASSPGGMAEAFF; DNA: TGTGCCAGCAGCCCAGGGGGTATGGCTGAAGCTTTCTTT
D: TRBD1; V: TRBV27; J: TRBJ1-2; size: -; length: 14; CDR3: CASSSLGQGWGSTF; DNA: TGTGCCAGCAGTTCCCTAGGACAGGGGTGGGGCTCCACCTTC
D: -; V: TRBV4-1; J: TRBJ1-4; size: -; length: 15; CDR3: CASSQDYGMGEKLFF; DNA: TGCGCCAGCAGCCAAGATTACGGGATGGGAGAAAAACTGTTTTTT
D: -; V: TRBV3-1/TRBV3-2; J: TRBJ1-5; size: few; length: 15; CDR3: CASSRGNWGNQPQHF; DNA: TGTGCCAGCAGCAGGGGAAATTGGGGCAATCAGCCCCAGCATTTT
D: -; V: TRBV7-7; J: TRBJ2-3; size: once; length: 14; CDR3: CASSPQASTDTQYF; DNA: TGTGCTAGCAGCCCGCAGGCGAGCACAGATACGCAGTATTTT
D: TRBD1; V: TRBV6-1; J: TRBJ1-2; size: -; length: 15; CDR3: CASSESQGVNYGYTF; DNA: TGTGCCAGCAGTGAAAGCCAGGGGGTTAACTATGGCTACACCTTC
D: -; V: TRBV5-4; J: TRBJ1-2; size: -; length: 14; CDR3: CASSFWGFDYGYTF; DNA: TGTGCCAGCAGCTTTTGGGGATTTGACTATGGCTACACCTTC
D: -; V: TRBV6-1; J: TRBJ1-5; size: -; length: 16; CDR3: CASSEMRVVSNQPQHF; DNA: TGTGCCAGCAGTGAAATGAGGGTAGTTAGCAATCAGCCCCAGCATTTT
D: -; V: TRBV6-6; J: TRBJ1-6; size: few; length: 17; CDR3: CASSHGARGRDNSPLHF; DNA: TGTGCCAGCAGTCATGGTGCGCGGGGGAGAGATAATTCACCCCTCCACTTT
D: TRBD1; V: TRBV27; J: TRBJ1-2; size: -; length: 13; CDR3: CASSLGTGYGYTF; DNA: TGTGCCAGCAGCCTTGGGACAGGTTATGGCTACACCTTC
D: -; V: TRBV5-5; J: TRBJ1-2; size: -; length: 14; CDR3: CASSLGGAPQGYTF; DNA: TGTGCCAGCAGCCTGGGAGGAGCCCCTCAAGGCTACACCTTC
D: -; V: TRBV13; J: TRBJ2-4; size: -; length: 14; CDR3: CASRSILAKNIQYF; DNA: TGTGCCAGCCGTTCCATCTTAGCCAAAAACATTCAGTACTTC
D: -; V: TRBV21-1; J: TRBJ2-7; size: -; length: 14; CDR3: CASSPFWGLSEQYF; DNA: TGTGCCAGCAGTCCCTTCTGGGGGCTTAGCGAGCAGTACTTC
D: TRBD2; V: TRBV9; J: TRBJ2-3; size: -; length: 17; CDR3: CASSARGGGGPTDTQYF; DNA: TGTGCCAGCAGTGCCCGGGGGGGCGGGGGCCCTACAGATACGCAGTATTTT
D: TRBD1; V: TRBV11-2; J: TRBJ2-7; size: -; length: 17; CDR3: CASMDETGDSNSFEQYF; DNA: TGTGCCAGCATGGATGAGACAGGGGACTCCAATTCATTTGAGCAGTACTTC
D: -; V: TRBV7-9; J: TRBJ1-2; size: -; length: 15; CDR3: CASSPPGGQRYGYTF; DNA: TGTGCCAGCAGCCCCCCCGGGGGGCAGCGGTATGGCTACACCTTC
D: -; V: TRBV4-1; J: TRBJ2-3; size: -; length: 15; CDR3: CASTTREPSTDTQYF; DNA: TGCGCCAGCACTACCAGGGAGCCTAGCACAGATACGCAGTATTTT
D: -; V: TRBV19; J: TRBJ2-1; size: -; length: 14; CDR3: CASSVQRSYNEQFF; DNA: TGTGCCAGTAGTGTTCAGCGGTCCTACAATGAGCAGTTCTTC
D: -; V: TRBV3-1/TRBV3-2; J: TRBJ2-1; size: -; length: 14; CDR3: CASSQAQAYNEQFF; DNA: TGTGCCAGCAGCCAAGCTCAGGCCTACAATGAGCAGTTCTTC
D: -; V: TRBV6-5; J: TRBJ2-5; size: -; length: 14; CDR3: CASSPGASRKTQYF; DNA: TGTGCCAGCAGTCCCGGGGCTAGTAGGAAGACCCAGTACTTC
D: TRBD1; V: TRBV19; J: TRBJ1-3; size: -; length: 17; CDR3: CASSLPRTGGFGNTIYF; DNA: TGTGCCAGTAGTCTTCCTAGGACAGGGGGCTTCGGAAACACCATATATTTT
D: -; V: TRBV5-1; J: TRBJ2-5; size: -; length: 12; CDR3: CASSFNQETQYF; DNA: TGCGCCAGCAGCTTTAACCAAGAGACCCAGTACTTC